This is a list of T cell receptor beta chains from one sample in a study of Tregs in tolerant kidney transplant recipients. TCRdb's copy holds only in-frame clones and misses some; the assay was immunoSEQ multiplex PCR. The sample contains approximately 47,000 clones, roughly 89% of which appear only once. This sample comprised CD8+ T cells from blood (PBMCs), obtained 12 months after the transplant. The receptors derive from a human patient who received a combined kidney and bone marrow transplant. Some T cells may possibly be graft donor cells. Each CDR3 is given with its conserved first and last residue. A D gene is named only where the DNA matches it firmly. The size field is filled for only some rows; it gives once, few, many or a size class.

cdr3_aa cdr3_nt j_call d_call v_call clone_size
CASSYIRGGYEQYF TGTGCCAGCAGTTACATCAGGGGTGGGTACGAGCAGTACTTC TRBJ2-7 NA TRBV6-6 few
CASPGQVTYQETQYF TGTGCCAGCCCGGGACAGGTTACTTACCAAGAGACCCAGTACTTC TRBJ2-5 NA TRBV21-1 NA
CASMTADQGPLHF TGTGCCAGCATGACAGCCGACCAGGGGCCCCTCCACTTT TRBJ1-6 NA TRBV2 NA
CASSQDLGRGYEQYF TGCGCCAGCAGCCAAGATCTGGGCAGGGGCTACGAGCAGTACTTC TRBJ2-7 NA TRBV4-3 NA
CASSVELGGYEQYF TGTGCCAGCAGCGTAGAGCTCGGGGGCTACGAGCAGTACTTC TRBJ2-7 NA TRBV9 NA
CASSLERGLYNEQFF TGTGCCAGCAGCTTAGAAAGGGGGCTATACAATGAGCAGTTCTTC TRBJ2-1 TRBD1 TRBV7-2 NA
CASSADAGTGGFKYF TGTGCCAGCAGCGCAGACGCCGGGACAGGGGGATTCAAGTACTTC TRBJ2-7 TRBD1 TRBV5-4 NA
CASSWDSGQYNEQFF TGTGCCAGCAGCTGGGACTCAGGGCAGTACAATGAGCAGTTCTTC TRBJ2-1 NA TRBV5-4 NA
CASSCRGTGDYNSPLHF TGTGCCAGCAGTTGTAGAGGGACAGGCGATTATAATTCACCCCTCCACTTT TRBJ1-6 TRBD1 TRBV6-9 NA
CASSIKWSVNTEAFF TGTGCCAGTAGTATAAAGTGGAGCGTGAACACTGAAGCTTTCTTT TRBJ1-1 NA TRBV19 NA
CSAPTGNYGYTF TGCAGCGCCCCGACTGGGAACTATGGCTACACCTTC TRBJ1-2 NA TRBV29-1 NA
CASSSPGTAVYEQYF TGTGCCAGTAGTAGTCCCGGGACAGCCGTCTACGAGCAGTACTTC TRBJ2-7 TRBD1 TRBV19 NA
CAAGGAVGYF TGTGCCGCGGGGGGGGCCGTCGGGTACTTC TRBJ2-7 TRBD2 TRBV6-1 NA
CASSVGESTYNEQFF TGTGCCAGCAGCGTTGGAGAGTCTACGTACAATGAGCAGTTCTTC TRBJ2-1 NA TRBV9 once
CASSLAGPPGGGADTQYF TGTGCCAGCAGCTTAGCAGGCCCGCCGGGCGGGGGGGCAGATACGCAGTATTTT TRBJ2-3 TRBD2 TRBV7-2 NA
CASSLEASGGTYEQYF TGTGCCAGCAGCTTGGAAGCTAGCGGGGGAACCTACGAGCAGTACTTC TRBJ2-7 TRBD2 TRBV5-8 NA
CASSSPYSGRAGDEQFF TGTGCCAGCAGTTCTCCCTATAGCGGGAGGGCCGGGGATGAGCAGTTCTTC TRBJ2-1 TRBD2 TRBV27 NA
CAWRDRGRSTEAFF TGTGCCTGGAGAGACAGGGGAAGGAGCACTGAAGCTTTCTTT TRBJ1-1 TRBD1 TRBV30 NA
CASSQDKGIAGGLYEQYF TGCGCCAGCAGCCAAGATAAGGGAATAGCGGGGGGGCTCTACGAGCAGTACTTC TRBJ2-7 TRBD2 TRBV4-1 NA
CAWDRDRDQPQHF TGTGCCTGGGACCGGGACAGGGATCAGCCCCAGCATTTT TRBJ1-5 TRBD1 TRBV30 NA
CASSEASGGPRGSDTQYF TGTGCCAGCAGTGAAGCGAGCGGGGGCCCGCGGGGATCAGATACGCAGTATTTT TRBJ2-3 TRBD2 TRBV2 NA
CASRLQGRAYEQYF TGTGCCAGCAGACTACAGGGAAGAGCTTACGAGCAGTACTTC TRBJ2-7 NA TRBV13 NA
CASSEPGQNEAFF TGTGCCAGCAGTGAACCGGGACAGAATGAAGCTTTCTTT TRBJ1-1 TRBD1 TRBV2 NA
CASSLSGYTKQYF TGTGCCAGCAGCTTGTCGGGTTACACCAAGCAGTACTTC TRBJ2-7 NA TRBV5-6 NA
CASSQGTRDKNIQYF TGCGCCAGCAGCCAAGGGACTAGAGACAAAAACATTCAGTACTTC TRBJ2-4 TRBD2 TRBV4-1 NA
CASSQVAVGEQFF TGTGCCAGCAGCCAGGTGGCCGTCGGCGAGCAGTTCTTC TRBJ2-1 NA TRBV11-2 NA
CASSVGDTTYEQYF TGTGCCAGCAGCGTAGGGGACACCACCTACGAGCAGTACTTC TRBJ2-7 NA TRBV9 NA
CASSWGTGSYEQYF TGTGCCAGCAGCTGGGGGACAGGGTCCTACGAGCAGTACTTC TRBJ2-7 TRBD1 TRBV5-4 NA
CASSPGRETQYF TGTGCCAGCAGCCCAGGTCGAGAGACCCAGTACTTC TRBJ2-5 NA TRBV7-2 once
CASSVRGTGLEGNTIYF TGTGCCAGCAGCGTAAGGGGGACAGGCCTTGAAGGAAACACCATATATTTT TRBJ1-3 TRBD1 TRBV11-2 NA
CASSFGQSYEQYF TGTGCCAGCAGCTTCGGACAGTCCTACGAGCAGTACTTC TRBJ2-7 NA TRBV11-2 NA